Following are 29 T cell receptor beta chains from one sample sequenced in a study of T cell responses to AZD1222 COVID-19 vaccine. TCRdb's copy holds only in-frame clones and misses some; the assay was immunoSEQ multiplex PCR. This sample has some 110,000 clones; almost 95% occur once, and the top ten carry roughly 1.6%. Sequences were derived from peripheral blood, sampled 28 days after the second AZD1222 dose. These receptors originate from an adult who received the AZD1222 COVID-19 vaccine.

In its sample, this clone was seen once. The chain carries TRBV19 and TRBJ1-5, with a possible D match to TRBD1 (6 bases). Per the germline V gene, CDR1 is LNHDA and CDR2 is SQIVND (reference sequence). CDR3 length equals 15 residues. Trimming stripped 5 bases from V and 0 bases from J, with 11 bases between. This CDR3 is CASSLEGDSNQPQHF. The CDR3 DNA follows: TGTGCCAGTAGTCTTGAGGGGGATAGCAATCAGCCCCAGCATTTT.

The gene calls are TRBV7-2 and TRBJ2-5; 9 bases align to TRBD2. The germline CDR1 and CDR2 sequences are SGHTA and FQGNSA. The ends lost 7 bases at V and 2 bases at J; junction bases unmatched: 11. The CDR3 contains 16 residues. In DNA, the CDR3 is TGTGCCAGCACTCCCTGGGACGCGGGAGGGCAAGAGACCCAGTACTTC. Amino acids: CASTPWDAGGQETQYF.

The chain is built from TRBV30 and TRBJ1-1, with D tentatively TRBD1 (6 bases). V was shortened by 3 bases and J by 7 bases, with 9 bases between the two germline ends. The CDR3 extends over 11 amino acids. In germline, CDR1 is GTSNPN, CDR2 SVGIG (reference sequence). The CDR3 loop reads CAWSRGSEAFF. The CDR3 DNA sequence: TGTGCCTGGAGCAGGGGCAGTGAAGCTTTCTTT.

The rearrangement joins TRBV6-5 to TRBJ2-1; 8 bases map to TRBD2. The V gene end was trimmed by 0 bases and the J gene end by 7 bases; junction bases not matched to a gene: 5. The CDR3 extends over 15 amino acids. Germline V gives CDR1 MNHEY, CDR2 SVGAGI. The CDR3 DNA is TGTGCCAGCAGTTACTCGTACGGGGGGGCGAATGAGCAGTTCTTC. Translating it yields CASSYSYGGANEQFF.

The rearrangement uses TRBV27 and TRBJ2-7; D is possibly TRBD1 (6 bases). V was pared by 5 bases and J by 2 bases, with 22 bases between. This CDR3 has 17 amino acids. In germline, CDR1 is MNHEY, CDR2 SMNVEV (reference sequence). The CDR3 loop is CASSKQLRGWNTYEQYF. CDR3 nucleotide sequence: TGTGCCAGCAGTAAACAACTGAGGGGGTGGAACACCTACGAGCAGTACTTC.

The chain joins TRBV20-1 to TRBJ1-6, with D possibly TRBD1 on 5 matching bases. Germline lookup yields CDR1 DFQATT and CDR2 SNEGSKA (reference sequence). CDR3 size: 17 residues. V was cut by 3 bases and J by 0 bases, with 15 bases left in between. The CDR3 sequence is CSASPDIGSSYNSPLHF. Here the CDR3 DNA reads TGCAGTGCTAGTCCGGACATCGGAAGCTCCTATAATTCACCCCTCCACTTT.

The chain is built from TRBV11-3 and TRBJ2-2, with D possibly matching TRBD1 (6 bases). Germline V gene data show CDR1 as SGHNT and CDR2 as YENEEA. This CDR3 region has 14 residues. V lost 5 bases and J 1 base, leaving 8 bases between the germline ends. CDR3 region: CASSPTGNTGELFF. The CDR3 coding sequence is TGTGCCAGCAGCCCGACAGGGAACACCGGGGAGCTGTTTTTT.

V and J are TRBV6-2 or TRBV6-3 and TRBJ1-2; D unclear. The germline gives CDR1 MNHEY, CDR2 SVGEGT. V gave up 3 bases and J gave up 8 bases, with 10 bases separating them. This CDR3 is 12 amino acids long. The DNA for the CDR3 is TGTGCCAGCAGTTATCCCACGGGAGGCTACACCTTC. Its translation: CASSYPTGGYTF.

The chain couples TRBV5-1 to TRBJ2-1; 9 bases match TRBD2. The CDR3 is 17 amino acids. Germline V gives CDR1 SGHRS, CDR2 YFSETQ. V was clipped by 4 bases and J by 5 bases; unmatched bases: 13. The CDR3 protein is CASSLGLAGEGNNEQFF. The DNA for the CDR3 is TGCGCCAGCAGCCTCGGGTTAGCGGGAGAAGGAAACAATGAGCAGTTCTTC.

The V and J genes are TRBV28 and TRBJ1-2; D not certain. V was shortened by 0 bases and J by 8 bases, with 19 bases between the two germline ends. The germline CDR1 and CDR2 sequences are MDHEN and SYDVKM. The CDR3 extends over 16 amino acids. Here the CDR3 reads CASSLWSSAGTGGYTF. Here the CDR3 DNA reads TGTGCCAGCAGTTTATGGAGTTCGGCGGGTACGGGAGGCTACACCTTC.

A remark on this clone: One end of the junction is discordant with germline, which a read error may explain. V is TRBV29-1 and J is TRBJ1-6; D is ambiguous. CDR1 SQVTM and CDR2 ANQGSEA come from the germline V gene. There are 13 residues in the CDR3. For the CDR3, the DNA is TGCAGCGTCGAAGAGGTGCAAGGATCACCCCTCCACTTT. Its translation is CSVEEVQGSPLHF. Together with reference TRBV29-1 and TRBJ1-6, the CDR3 gives the full variable domain: SAVISQKPSRDICQRGTSLTIQCQVDSQVTMMFWYRQQPGQSLTLIATANQGSEATYESGFVIDKFPISRPNLTFSTLTVSNMSPEDSSIYLCSVEEVQGSPLHFGNGTRLTVT.

V and J are TRBV15 and TRBJ1-5; D is ambiguous. This CDR3 comprises 14 residues. V lost 0 bases, J lost 6 bases, and 9 bases lay in between. Germline V gene data show CDR1 as LNHNV and CDR2 as YYDKDF (reference sequence). The CDR3 DNA sequence: TGTGCCACCAGCAGAGAGAGGGTGAGTCAGCCCCAGCATTTT. It specifies CATSRERVSQPQHF.

This rearrangement joins TRBV21-1 to TRBJ2-1; the tabulated D call, TRBD2, remains unverified against the DNA. TRBV21-1 is deemed a pseudogene. The CDR3 spans 16 residues. CDR3 coding DNA: TGTGCCAGCAGCTGGGGGGCTGCGGGAGAGGCCACTGAGCAGTTCTTC. This sequence encodes CASSWGAAGEATEQFF.

The rearrangement links TRBV9 to TRBJ1-3; TRBD1 agrees at 8 bases. V trimming: 4 bases; J trimming: 3 bases; junction bases outside the gene matches: 12. Germline V gives CDR1 SGDLS, CDR2 YYNGEE. This CDR3 has 17 residues. The CDR3: CASSSSSRGLGGNTIYF. The CDR3 bases are TGTGCCAGCAGCTCGTCATCCAGGGGGCTGGGTGGAAACACCATATATTTT. Full variable domain (rest looked up from reference TRBV9 and TRBJ1-3): DSGVTQTPKHLITATGQRVTLRCSPRSGDLSVYWYQQSLDQGLQFLIQYYNGEERAKGNILERFSAQQFPDLHSELNLSSLELGDSALYFCASSSSSRGLGGNTIYFGEGSWLTVV.

The rearrangement uses TRBV7-9 and TRBJ1-1; D remains unclear. Trimming left V 5 bases short and J 8 bases short, with 12 bases between. Germline V gives CDR1 SEHNR, CDR2 FQNEAQ (reference sequence). This CDR3 has 12 amino acids. The CDR3 nucleotides are TGTGCCAGCAGCATATACGGGCAAGAAGCTTTCTTT. Translating gives CASSIYGQEAFF. The whole variable domain, remainder taken from reference TRBV7-9 and TRBJ1-1, is DTGVSQNPRHKITKRGQNVTFRCDPISEHNRLYWYRQTLGQGPEFLTYFQNEAQLEKSRLLSDRFSAERPKGSFSTLEIQRTEQGDSAMYLCASSIYGQEAFFGQGTRLTVV.

This clone turned up a few times. The V gene is TRBV5-5, the J gene TRBJ2-7; 7 bases match TRBD1. Germline values: CDR1 SGHKS, CDR2 YYEKEE (reference sequence). Unmatched junction bases numbered 12, after V lost 4 bases and J lost 2 bases. The CDR3 loop spans 16 amino acids. CDR3 DNA sequence: TGTGCCAGCAGCCCTAGGACAGGCTGGCTAACCTACGAGCAGTACTTC. Translation: CASSPRTGWLTYEQYF.

The chain has TRBV3-1 (or the pseudogene TRBV3-2) and TRBJ2-1, with unresolved D. Germline-derived CDR1 and CDR2 are LGHDT and YNNKEL (reference sequence). V lost 1 base and J lost 5, with 9 bases in between. The CDR3 has 14 residues. DNA of the CDR3: TGTGCCAGCAGCCAAGGGATGGCGGACAATGAGCAGTTCTTC. This sequence encodes CASSQGMADNEQFF.

J is TRBJ2-1 and V is TRBV27, with 10 bases that match TRBD1. Looked up from germline, CDR1 is MNHEY and CDR2 is SMNVEV (reference sequence). Germline trimming cut 2 bases from V and 6 bases from J; bases unmatched to any gene: 1. This CDR3 has 14 residues. The CDR3 DNA follows: TGTGCCAGCAGTTTACGGACAGGGGGCAATGAGCAGTTCTTC. It yields the protein CASSLRTGGNEQFF.

The chain has TRBV5-1 and TRBJ2-2, with D possibly called TRBD1 or TRBD2 (5 bases each). Trimming shortened V by 4 bases and J by 6 bases, and 13 bases separated the two germline ends. Germline V gene sequence: CDR1 SGHRS, CDR2 YFSETQ. The CDR3 has 14 residues. CDR3 sequence: CASSAEGRAGELFF. CDR3 nucleotides: TGCGCCAGCAGCGCCGAGGGCAGGGCCGGGGAGCTGTTTTTT.

The chain couples TRBV9 to TRBJ2-2; TRBD2 aligns across 9 bases. CDR1 SGDLS and CDR2 YYNGEE come from the germline V gene. This CDR3 comprises 14 residues. Germline trimming cut 3 bases from V and 7 bases from J; bases unmatched to any gene: 4. The CDR3, as DNA: TGTGCCAGCAGCGGCGGGAGGGATGACGGGGAGCTGTTTTTT. This gives the protein CASSGGRDDGELFF.

The chain's CDR3 is CASNMEGSGNTIYF. Written as DNA, the CDR3 is TGTGCCAGCAATATGGAGGGATCTGGAAACACCATATATTTT. The gene calls are TRBV2 and TRBJ1-3, with D uncertain. This CDR3 has 14 residues. CDR1 is SNHLY, CDR2 FYNNEI, per germline. The V and J ends lost 7 bases and 1 base respectively, with 11 bases between them. The complete variable domain, with remaining parts taken from reference TRBV2 and TRBJ1-3, reads EPEVTQTPSHQVTQMGQEVILRCVPISNHLYFYWYRQILGQKVEFLVSFYNNEISEKSEIFDDQFSVERPDGSNFTLKIRSTKLEDSAMYFCASNMEGSGNTIYFGEGSWLTVV.

The chain joins TRBV28 to TRBJ1-4; no firm D call. The CDR3 is 13 residues long. The germline CDR1 and CDR2 sequences are MDHEN and SYDVKM. V dropped 8 bases and J dropped 8 bases, with 15 bases sitting between them. CDR3 sequence reads: CASESAGQEKLFF. The CDR3 DNA follows: TGTGCCAGCGAGTCTGCAGGTCAGGAAAAACTGTTTTTT.

The rearrangement uses TRBV7-2 and TRBJ2-3, with 7 bases fitting TRBD1. The germline gives CDR1 SGHTA, CDR2 FQGNSA. This CDR3 is built from 16 residues. The J segment lost 2 bases and the V segment lost 5 bases, leaving 10 bases of the junction unmatched. The CDR3 DNA follows: TGTGCCAGCAGCGCCACAACAGGGGCCTACACAGATACGCAGTATTTT. Its protein product is CASSATTGAYTDTQYF.

The chain has TRBV7-9 and TRBJ2-1, with D uncertain. This CDR3 spans 16 amino acids. Germline CDR1 reads SEHNR; CDR2 reads FQNEAQ (reference sequence). The ends were cut back, 3 bases at V and 6 bases at J, with 18 bases in the middle. CDR3 amino acids: CASSFWSIHGRNEQFF. The CDR3 nucleotides are TGTGCCAGCAGCTTCTGGTCAATCCACGGCCGCAATGAGCAGTTCTTC.

The chain links TRBV2 to TRBJ2-5; a weak D match, TRBD1 (6 bases). Between the trimmed V and J ends, which lost 0 bases and 5 bases, there was a span of 10 bases. This CDR3 has 14 residues. Germline V lookup: CDR1 SNHLY, CDR2 FYNNEI. The DNA for the CDR3 is TGTGCCAGCAGTGAAGCGGTGAGGGGGGAGACCCAGTACTTC. Translating it yields CASSEAVRGETQYF.

The chain combines TRBV11-3 with TRBJ2-2; D possibly corresponds to TRBD1 (5 bases). The CDR3 spans 15 residues. The ends were cut back, 2 bases at V and 4 bases at J, with 11 bases in the middle. CDR1 and CDR2 from the germline V gene are SGHNT and YENEEA. This CDR3 reads CASSLFQGSTGELFF. As DNA, the CDR3 is TGTGCCAGCAGCTTATTTCAGGGTAGCACCGGGGAGCTGTTTTTT.

CDR3: CASSSTSGRSHEQYF. In nucleotides, the CDR3 is TGCGCCAGCAGCTCTACTAGCGGGAGGAGCCACGAGCAGTACTTC. The rearrangement uses TRBV5-1 and TRBJ2-7; 12 positions agree with TRBD2. The CDR3 is 15 amino acids. The V and J ends lost 3 bases and 5 bases, in that order; junction bases with no gene match: 6. Germline V CDR1 and CDR2: SGHRS, YFSETQ.

The J gene is TRBJ1-1, the V gene TRBV3-1 (or the pseudogene TRBV3-2); 12 nucleotides line up with TRBD1. Germline assignment: CDR1 LGHDT and CDR2 YNNKEL (reference sequence). This CDR3 has 16 residues. Trimming at V came to 2 bases and at J to 5 bases, leaving 6 bases not matched to a gene. CDR3 loop: CASSQTGTGGETEAFF. The CDR3 DNA reads TGTGCCAGCAGCCAAACCGGGACAGGGGGCGAAACTGAAGCTTTCTTT.

This chain uses TRBV19 with TRBJ2-1, with D perhaps TRBD1 (5 bases). V was trimmed by 5 bases and J by 7 bases, leaving 12 bases between them. The CDR3 covers 13 residues. Germline values: CDR1 LNHDA, CDR2 SQIVND (reference sequence). The CDR3 nucleotides are TGTGCCAGTAGTGCAGGGTTTGCGAATGAGCAGTTCTTC. Its protein is CASSAGFANEQFF.